The rows below give T cell receptor beta chains drawn from one sample of a study of regulatory T cells in long-lasting Graves disease. TCRdb passed the multiplex PCR reads through MiXCR, listing each CDR3 protein once. The table records 500,000 or so distinct CDR3 sequences, about 15% of them present only once. The sample also formed part of further work on T cells in Graves' hyperthyroidism and ophthalmopathy.

This sample comprised peripheral blood mononuclear cells (PBMCs), obtained at new diagnosis, from a patient treated with antithyroid drugs. All receptors come from a woman aged 40-65 years with Graves disease. Both conserved end residues are part of each CDR3. Each record gives: clone size, CDR3 length, J gene, V gene, D gene, CDR3 protein, CDR3 DNA. The D gene is left open where the match is weak. Only part of the rows carry a size: once, few, many, or a class if the clone is expanded.

>many|15|TRBJ2-1|TRBV11-2|TRBD1
CASSLGGQVKPELFF
TGTGCCAGCAGCTTAGGGGGACAGGTTAAACCCGAGCTGTTCTTC
>many|16|TRBJ1-5|TRBV6-1|.
CASKGFSTDSNQPQHF
TGTGCCAGCAAAGGGTTTAGCACCGATAGCAATCAGCCCCAGCATTTT
>many|16|TRBJ2-1|TRBV3-1|.
CASSNTRRGRSNEQFF
TGTGCCAGCAGCAACACCCGTCGGGGCAGGTCCAATGAGCAGTTCTTC
>.|12|TRBJ1-2|TRBV2|TRBD1
CASSRQGTGYTF
TGTGCCAGCAGTCGACAGGGAACTGGCTACACCTTC
>few|15|TRBJ2-1|TRBV4-2|TRBD2
CASSQELAAYNEQFF
TGTGCCAGCAGCCAAGAACTAGCGGCCTACAATGAGCAGTTCTTC
>few|17|TRBJ2-4|TRBV20-1|TRBD2
CSARDRGTSGGQWHQYF
TGCAGTGCTAGAGATAGGGGGACTAGCGGGGGCCAATGGCATCAGTACTTC
>many|15|TRBJ1-2|TRBV12-3/TRBV12-4|.
CASSFLAGAVVGYTF
TGTGCCAGCAGTTTTTTAGCAGGGGCGGTAGTTGGCTACACCTTC
>.|18|TRBJ2-1|TRBV20-1|TRBD2
CSAPGLAGGSHPRDEQFF
TGCAGTGCTCCCGGACTAGCGGGGGGTTCTCACCCAAGGGATGAGCAGTTCTTC
>.|15|TRBJ1-1|TRBV30|.
CAWNRPMAWNTEAFF
TGTGCCTGGAATCGCCCGATGGCCTGGAACACTGAAGCTTTCTTT
>few|13|TRBJ2-7|TRBV10-2|TRBD1
CASTRTGWYEQYF
TGCGCCAGCACTCGGACAGGGTGGTACGAGCAGTACTTC
>many|12|TRBJ2-1|TRBV30|.
CAWSVGRDEQFF
TGTGCCTGGAGTGTAGGCCGAGATGAGCAGTTCTTC
>.|15|TRBJ2-2|TRBV2|.
CASSAWGEVTGELFF
TGTGCCAGCAGTGCCTGGGGGGAGGTCACCGGGGAGCTGTTTTTT
>.|17|TRBJ2-2|TRBV7-9|TRBD2
CASSPVEGWGGTGELFF
TGTGCCAGCAGCCCCGTCGAGGGCTGGGGGGGCACCGGGGAGCTGTTTTTT
>many|15|TRBJ1-3|TRBV5-1|TRBD1
CASSSTGGSGNTIYF
TGCGCCAGCAGCTCGACAGGGGGCTCTGGAAACACCATATATTTT
>once|17|TRBJ2-5|TRBV4-1|TRBD2
CASSRTGTSGAQETQYF
TGCGCCAGCAGCCGGACCGGGACTAGCGGGGCACAAGAGACCCAGTACTTC
>.|16|TRBJ2-2|TRBV24-1|.
CATSDPQKSGTGELFF
TGTGCCACCAGTGATCCCCAGAAAAGTGGTACCGGGGAGCTGTTTTTT
>many|13|TRBJ1-2|TRBV5-1|.
CASSLSQVDGYTF
TGCGCCAGCAGCTTGTCGCAGGTCGATGGCTACACCTTC
>many|11|TRBJ2-5|TRBV12-3/TRBV12-4|.
CASSWWETQYF
TGTGCCAGCAGTTGGTGGGAGACCCAGTACTTC
>.|13|TRBJ1-1|TRBV4-1|.
CASSQGITEEAFF
TGCGCCAGCAGCCAAGGGATCACTGAGGAGGCTTTCTTT